This T cell receptor beta chain stems from a study of Tregs in tolerant kidney transplant recipients. The nonmyeloablative bone marrow transplants came from related graft donors, with transient mixed chimerism. Unstimulated Tregs (CD4+CD25+CD127-) and CD4+CD25- non-Tregs were sorted from PBMCs. The CDR3 contains 14 residues. V was trimmed by 7 bases and J by 1 base, leaving 12 bases between them. The assay was immunoSEQ multiplex PCR, and TCRdb's table has in-frame clones only and misses some. This sample's table reports 5,800 or so clones. About this clone itself: Its antigen is still unknown. The read terminates 3 residues ahead of where the CDR3 ends, so the germline J gene completes it.

General study findings and limits: Biological reproducibility was not directly addressed in this study. Few patients were studied, so findings need validation in larger groups.

The clonotype was recovered from a human patient who received a combined kidney and bone marrow transplant. A share of the T cells may be of graft donor origin. The chain uses TRBV12-3 or TRBV12-4 and TRBJ2-3; possible D gene TRBD1, 5 bases. Sample: CD4+ T cells from blood (PBMCs), taken 6 months after the transplant. This CDR3 reads CASNDRSRTDTQYF. The sequenced part of the CDR3 DNA is TGTGCCAGCAATGACAGAAGCCGCACAGATACG.